A single sample is the source of the 10 T cell receptor beta chains below, sequenced in a study of neurological immune-mediated disorders. As for time point: longitudinal time-point 3. TCRdb itself ran the 5' RACE reads through MiXCR, one entry per CDR3 protein. In the table there are around 100,000 distinct CDR3 sequences, 10% to 12% of which are singletons. Sequencing was performed on PBMCs. All receptors derive from a female donor with HTLV-1-associated myelopathy (HAM/TSP).

Concerning this clonotype itself: This may arise from a read error, as a much more abundant clone is one base away. This chain joins TRBV5-1 and TRBJ1-6; 8 bases are a match to TRBD1. Trimming at V came to 4 bases and at J to 10 bases, leaving 7 bases not matched to a gene. Germline assignment: CDR1 SGHRS and CDR2 YFSETQ. The CDR3 has 14 residues. The CDR3 DNA reads TGCGCCAGCAGCCCCAGGACAGGGCTCTCACCCCTCCACTTT. Translated: CASSPRTGLSPLHF.

This clonotype appeared many times. This chain links TRBV20-1 with TRBJ1-2, with 9 nucleotides matching TRBD1. Germline lookup yields CDR1 DFQATT and CDR2 SNEGSKA (reference sequence). V was pared by 3 bases and J by 6 bases, with 11 bases of the junction left unmatched. CDR3 length: 15 amino acids. The CDR3 is CSARVGTGRTDGYTF. For the CDR3, the DNA is TGCAGTGCTAGGGTTGGGACAGGGCGAACTGATGGCTACACCTTC.

This clonotype was picked up many times. CDR3 amino acids: CASSPRDRDFSYEQYF. CDR3 DNA: TGTGCCAGCAGTCCCAGGGACAGGGACTTCTCCTACGAGCAGTACTTC. This chain joins TRBV12-3 or TRBV12-4 and TRBJ2-7; 9 nucleotides align to TRBD1. The length of the CDR3 is 16 residues. With 5 bases clipped from V and 0 bases from J, the junction kept 8 bases outside the gene matches.

This clonotype came up many times. The rearrangement uses TRBV7-2 and TRBJ1-5; TRBD1 aligns across 8 bases. This CDR3 has 15 residues. The ends lost 3 bases at V and 6 bases at J; junction bases unmatched: 7. In germline, CDR1 is SGHTA, CDR2 FQGNSA. The CDR3 DNA sequence: TGTGCCAGCAGCTTTGCAGGGGGCTGGGGTCAGCCCCAGCATTTT. It is translated as CASSFAGGWGQPQHF.

The chain is built from TRBV11-2 and TRBJ2-3; D tentatively reads TRBD1 or TRBD2 (6 bases each). CDR1 is SGHAT and CDR2 is FQNNGV in the germline V gene. V dropped 5 bases and J dropped 4 bases, with 22 bases sitting between them. CDR3 length: 17 amino acids. CDR3 DNA: TGTGCCAGCAGCCCCCAAGGACGGGGGCGCCCCCCAGATACGCAGTATTTT. This gives the protein CASSPQGRGRPPDTQYF.

The sample holds one count of this clonotype. This chain's CDR3 is CASSKENEQYF. CDR3 coding DNA: TGTGCCAGCAGCAAAGAAAATGAGCAGTACTTC. The J gene is TRBJ2-7, the V gene TRBV12-3 or TRBV12-4, with D hard to call. Trimming took off 6 bases at V and 7 bases at J, with 10 bases between the two ends. The CDR3 sequence is 11 residues long.

This clonotype was seen a handful of times. A read error may account for a junction end that differs from germline. The V gene is TRBV29-1, the J gene TRBJ2-1, with 7 bases that match TRBD1. Germline-derived CDR1 and CDR2 are SQVTM and ANQGSEA. CDR3 size: 14 residues. The CDR3: CSVENRGANNAQFF. In DNA, the CDR3 is TGCAGCGTTGAGAACAGGGGCGCAAACAATGCGCAGTTCTTC.

This clonotype has a count of ten or more. The chain employs TRBV5-1 and TRBJ2-1, with no clear D. The germline V gene encodes CDR1 SGHRS and CDR2 YFSETQ. The CDR3 runs 13 residues. V was clipped by 0 bases and J by 6 bases, with 7 bases between them. The CDR3 DNA follows: TGCGCCAGCAGCTTGGCCGAAGTCAATGAGCAGTTCTTC. Translation: CASSLAEVNEQFF. Full variable domain (rest looked up from reference TRBV5-1 and TRBJ2-1): KAGVTQTPRYLIKTRGQQVTLSCSPISGHRSVSWYQQTPGQGLQFLFEYFSETQRNKGNFPGRFSGRQFSNSRSEMNVSTLELGDSALYLCASSLAEVNEQFFGPGTRLTVL.

V usage is TRBV11-2 and J usage is TRBJ2-6, with D perhaps TRBD1 (6 bases). Trimming took off 1 base at V and 2 bases at J, with 9 bases between the two ends. CDR1 is SGHAT and CDR2 is FQNNGV in the germline V gene. The CDR3 is 16 amino acids. This CDR3 is CASSLARGTGANVLTF. As DNA, the CDR3 is TGTGCCAGCAGCTTAGCCAGGGGTACTGGGGCCAACGTCCTGACTTTC.

This clonotype was detected ten times or more. This rearrangement joins TRBV27 to TRBJ2-2, with D hard to call. V was pared by 6 bases and J by 1 base, with 9 bases between. The germline V gene encodes CDR1 MNHEY and CDR2 SMNVEV (reference sequence). This CDR3 has 14 amino acids. This CDR3 reads CASRATWNTGELFF. CDR3 DNA: TGTGCCAGCAGGGCGACGTGGAACACCGGGGAGCTGTTTTTT.